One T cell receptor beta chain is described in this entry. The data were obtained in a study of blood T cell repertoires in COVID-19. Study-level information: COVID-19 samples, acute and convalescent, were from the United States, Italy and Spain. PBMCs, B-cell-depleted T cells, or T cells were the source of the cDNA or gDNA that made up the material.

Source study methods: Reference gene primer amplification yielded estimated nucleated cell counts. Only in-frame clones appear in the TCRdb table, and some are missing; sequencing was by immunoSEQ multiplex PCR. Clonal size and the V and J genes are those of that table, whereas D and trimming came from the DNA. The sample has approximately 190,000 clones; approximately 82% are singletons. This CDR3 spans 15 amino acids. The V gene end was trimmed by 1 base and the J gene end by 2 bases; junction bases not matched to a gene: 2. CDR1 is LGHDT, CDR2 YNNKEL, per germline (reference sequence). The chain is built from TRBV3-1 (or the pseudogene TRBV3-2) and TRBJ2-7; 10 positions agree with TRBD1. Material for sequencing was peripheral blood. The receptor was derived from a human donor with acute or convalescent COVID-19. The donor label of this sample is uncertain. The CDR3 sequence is CASSQGTGGPYEQYF. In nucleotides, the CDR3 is TGTGCCAGCAGCCAAGGGACAGGGGGTCCCTACGAGCAGTACTTC.